Following are 4 T cell receptor beta chains from one sample sequenced in a study of T cells after yellow fever vaccination. TCRdb processed the 5' RACE reads anew with MiXCR; each CDR3 protein has one entry. The sample contains tens of thousands of distinct CDR3 sequences, approximately 7.5% of which appear only once. The source was CD8+ T cells sorted from PBMCs, collected on the day of the yellow fever booster vaccination. Receptor source: a man aged 25-45 years who received the YFV17D yellow fever vaccine.

The rearrangement uses TRBV19 and TRBJ2-1; possibly TRBD2 for D (5 bases). Deletions cut 4 bases from V and 1 base from J, with 23 bases between. The CDR3 sequence is 19 residues long. Germline CDR1 LNHDA, CDR2 SQIVND (reference sequence). The CDR3 spells CASSKGGLGSSWSYNEQFF. CDR3 bases: TGTGCCAGTAGTAAAGGAGGACTGGGTAGTTCATGGTCCTACAATGAGCAGTTCTTC.

J is TRBJ2-3 and V is TRBV21-1; the D segment call TRBD2 is taken from the table without a DNA check. TRBV21-1 counts as a pseudogene. CDR3 length: 18 residues. CDR3 DNA sequence: TGTGCCAGCAGCAAAGCTACTAGCGGGAGTGATTGTACAGATACGCAGTATTTT. It is translated as CASSKATSGSDCTDTQYF.

This clonotype was observed a few times. The gene calls are TRBV27 and TRBJ2-7, with TRBD2 as a possible D gene (6 bases). Deletions cut 7 bases from V and 6 bases from J, with 19 bases between. Germline-derived CDR1 and CDR2 are MNHEY and SMNVEV (reference sequence). The CDR3 extends over 14 amino acids. CDR3 in DNA: TGTGCCAGCACCAAGATCGGGGGAGGCGGCGAGCAGTACTTC. Encoded protein: CASTKIGGGGEQYF.

This clonotype has at least ten counts. The chain couples TRBV28 to TRBJ1-6, with 8 bases identical to TRBD1. Germline CDR1 and CDR2: MDHEN and SYDVKM. Germline trimming cut 5 bases from V and 9 bases from J; bases unmatched to any gene: 6. CDR3 length equals 14 residues. The CDR3 DNA is TGTGCCAGCAGTGGCAGGGGGCTTAGTTCACCCCTCCACTTT. Its protein product is CASSGRGLSSPLHF.